This T cell receptor beta chain is drawn from a study of T cells after yellow fever vaccination. A 5'RACE template-switching step, the method used to make TCR cDNA, added a universal primer site and UMIs. A single record per CDR3 protein comes from TCRdb applying MiXCR to the 5' RACE reads. In the table there are hundreds of thousands of distinct CDR3 sequences, over 9% of which are singletons. Overall study results and limits: Only a small proportion of the clonotypes turned up in both the CD4 and the CD8 compartments, likely arising from convergent recombination. A weaker secondary response peaked on day 5, the primary on day 15. Most clones from primary vaccination were detected again post-booster (almost 98% CD4, around 88% CD8).

In the case of this clonotype: Its antigen is unidentified.

The clonotype comes from a young man who received the YFV17D yellow fever vaccine. The sequencing here drew on PBMCs, taken on the day of the yellow fever booster vaccination.

The CDR3 loop is CSARDPRSGRGEQYF. The CDR3 DNA follows: TGCAGTGCTAGAGATCCTAGGAGCGGTCGGGGAGAGCAGTACTTC. The chain joins TRBV20-1 to TRBJ2-7, with D perhaps matching TRBD2 (5 bases). Germline V gene data show CDR1 as DFQATT and CDR2 as SNEGSKA (reference sequence). The V and J ends lost 0 bases and 7 bases respectively, with 19 bases between them. This CDR3 spans 15 amino acids.